This section outlines one TCR beta chain sequence together with its context. Its cognate antigen is unknown. Using immunoSEQ multiplex PCR, the repertoire was profiled, and TCRdb retains in-frame clones only, with some absent. The table shows approximately 97,000 clones, with about 87% occurring only once. This sample stems from a study of identifying expanded T cells in peripheral blood. Findings and caveats of the study: Variance in clone template counts between approximately two-week samples significantly increased with total template count across all healthy donors.

The receptor's source is a person between 18 and 75 years old in good health. The sequencing sample was made of blood.

DNA for the CDR3: TGTGCCAGCAGTGTGCTTCAGGGCGCAGATACGCAGTATTTT. Translation: CASSVLQGADTQYF. The rearrangement joins TRBV2 to TRBJ2-3, with a weak D call TRBD1 (5 bases). The CDR3 runs 14 residues. Germline V lookup: CDR1 SNHLY, CDR2 FYNNEI. V was clipped by 4 bases and J by 4 bases, with 12 bases between them. Full variable domain (missing parts from reference TRBV2 and TRBJ2-3): EPEVTQTPSHQVTQMGQEVILRCVPISNHLYFYWYRQILGQKVEFLVSFYNNEISEKSEIFDDQFSVERPDGSNFTLKIRSTKLEDSAMYFCASSVLQGADTQYFGPGTRLTVL.